The next 15 T cell receptor beta chains were all read from a single sample in a study of OX40 agonist ivuxolimab in advanced cancers. TCRdb's table, derived via immunoSEQ multiplex PCR, lists solely in-frame clones and lacks some. The sample gives around 8,000 clones, 90% of which show up once; approximately 4.4% is in the top ten. The material sequenced was CD4+ or CD8+ T cells sorted from blood, taken in a trial of the OX40 agonist ivuxolimab. These receptors came from an adult with an advanced solid tumor such as melanoma, head and neck, liver or kidney cancer.

The V and J genes are TRBV10-2 and TRBJ2-1; D ambiguous. Per germline, CDR1 WSHSY and CDR2 SAAADI. The CDR3 has 12 amino acids. Trimming cost V 4 bases and J 4 bases, with 5 bases left between them. The CDR3 loop is CASSGPYNEQFF. The CDR3 DNA reads TGCGCCAGCAGTGGGCCTTACAATGAGCAGTTCTTC.

This rearrangement joins TRBV7-9 to TRBJ2-4; no firm D call. This CDR3 is 14 amino acids long. Trimming stripped 7 bases from V and 1 base from J, with 11 bases between. Germline loops: CDR1 SEHNR, CDR2 FQNEAQ (reference sequence). The CDR3: CASTIGGAKNIQYF. The DNA of the CDR3 is TGTGCCAGCACCATTGGTGGGGCCAAAAACATTCAGTACTTC.

The CDR3 reads CASAGTAAHSPLHF. CDR3 bases: TGTGCCAGCGCCGGGACGGCGGCCCATTCACCCCTCCACTTT. This chain uses TRBV2 with TRBJ1-6, with a possible D match to TRBD1 (5 bases). Trimming cost V 8 bases and J 8 bases, with 16 bases left between them. Germline assignment: CDR1 SNHLY and CDR2 FYNNEI. The CDR3 has 14 amino acids.

This sequence joins TRBV14 and TRBJ2-3; D is possibly TRBD2 (5 bases). Germline lookup yields CDR1 SGHDN and CDR2 FVKESK. V lost 2 bases and J 6 bases, leaving 24 bases between the germline ends. There are 18 residues in the CDR3. Written as DNA, the CDR3 is TGTGCCAGCAGCCAAACCCCAGCCAGTACAGCGGTCTGGGATACGCAGTATTTT. As protein: CASSQTPASTAVWDTQYF.

The chain couples TRBV18 to TRBJ2-1, with D possibly matching TRBD1 (5 bases). The V gene lost 2 bases and the J gene lost 7 bases, with 12 bases spanning the gap. The CDR3 contains 14 residues. The germline V gene encodes CDR1 KGHSH and CDR2 LQKENI. CDR3 loop: CASSPISGPNEQFF. In nucleotides, the CDR3 is TGTGCCAGCTCACCAATCTCAGGGCCGAATGAGCAGTTCTTC.

The gene calls are TRBV19 and TRBJ2-4, with TRBD1 as a possible D gene (5 bases). V dropped 5 bases and J dropped 6 bases, with 14 bases sitting between them. There are 14 residues in the CDR3. Germline V CDR1 and CDR2: LNHDA, SQIVND (reference sequence). The CDR3 DNA reads TGTGCCAGTAGTCTGTTAGGGGCAGTAAACATTCAGTACTTC. It is translated as CASSLLGAVNIQYF. Combining the CDR3 with reference TRBV19 and TRBJ2-4 gives the whole variable domain DGGITQSPKYLFRKEGQNVTLSCEQNLNHDAMYWYRQDPGQGLRLIYYSQIVNDFQKGDIAEGYSVSREKKESFPLTVTSAQKNPTAFYLCASSLLGAVNIQYFGAGTRLSVL.

The count of this clone is one. This sequence joins TRBV5-1 and TRBJ2-2; 8 nucleotides line up with TRBD1. Germline V CDR1 and CDR2: SGHRS, YFSETQ. V lost 1 base, J lost 1 base, and 3 bases stayed unmatched. The length of the CDR3 is 16 residues. The CDR3 loop reads CASSLKQGGNTGELFF. As DNA, the CDR3 is TGCGCCAGCAGCTTGAAACAGGGGGGGAACACCGGGGAGCTGTTTTTT.

CDR3 DNA sequence: TGTGCCAGCACCGCAGGACTAGCGGGATACAATGAGCAGTTCTTC. Translated, it gives CASTAGLAGYNEQFF. V gene TRBV2 combines with J gene TRBJ2-1; TRBD2 aligns across 12 bases. The trim removed 7 bases at V and 4 bases at J, leaving 5 bases unmatched. CDR1 SNHLY and CDR2 FYNNEI come from the germline V gene. The CDR3 length is 15 residues.

The J gene is TRBJ2-1, the V gene TRBV9; no firm D call. The CDR3 sequence is 15 residues long. V lost 2 bases and J 8 bases, leaving 17 bases between the germline ends. Germline assignment: CDR1 SGDLS and CDR2 YYNGEE. Written as DNA, the CDR3 is TGTGCCAGCAGCGTCTCGACCCAGGCAGTCGATGAGCAGTTCTTC. It specifies CASSVSTQAVDEQFF.

This rearrangement joins TRBV6-5 to TRBJ1-1; perhaps TRBD1 as D (5 bases). The CDR3 loop spans 14 amino acids. CDR1 and CDR2 from the germline V gene are MNHEY and SVGAGI. Between the trimmed V and J ends, which lost 6 bases and 10 bases, there was a span of 21 bases. Here the CDR3 DNA reads TGTGCCAGCAGCGATCACTTGACAGTTAATCTAGCTTTCTTT. It codes for CASSDHLTVNLAFF.

In its sample, this clone was seen once. This chain connects TRBV27 to TRBJ2-3; TRBD2 is a possible D gene (5 bases). V lost 5 bases and J lost 7, with 16 bases in between. Germline V gene sequence: CDR1 MNHEY, CDR2 SMNVEV (reference sequence). The CDR3 contains 14 residues. CDR3 residues: CASSPRTSVYTQYF. CDR3 DNA sequence: TGTGCCAGCAGTCCACGGACTTCTGTTTATACGCAGTATTTT.

This chain connects TRBV6-6 to TRBJ1-2; tentative D call: TRBD1 (6 bases). Between the trimmed V and J ends, which lost 5 bases and 8 bases, there was a span of 12 bases. The CDR3 runs to 12 residues. In germline, CDR1 is MNHNY, CDR2 SVGAGI (reference sequence). CDR3 region: CASSNYREGYTF. The CDR3 DNA follows: TGTGCCAGCAGTAACTACAGGGAGGGCTACACCTTC.

The V call is TRBV5-5, the J call TRBJ2-3; D might be TRBD2 (6 bases). The CDR3 runs 15 residues. Per the germline V gene, CDR1 is SGHKS and CDR2 is YYEKEE (reference sequence). The V and J ends lost 0 bases and 2 bases respectively, with 10 bases between them. The DNA of the CDR3 is TGTGCCAGCAGCTTGGGGGACTCCTACACAGATACGCAGTATTTT. It codes for CASSLGDSYTDTQYF.

This sequence joins TRBV18 and TRBJ2-5; D gene ambiguous. Trimming removed 0 bases at V and 2 bases at J, with 4 bases between. There are 13 residues in the CDR3. CDR1 and CDR2 (germline): KGHSH, LQKENI. The CDR3 nucleotides read TGTGCCAGCTCACCACCGGTTCAAGAGACCCAGTACTTC. As protein: CASSPPVQETQYF.

The J gene is TRBJ1-5, the V gene TRBV7-2; the D gene is possibly TRBD1 (6 bases). V lost 5 bases, J lost 1 base, and 9 bases lay in between. From germline, CDR1 is SGHTA and CDR2 FQGNSA. CDR3 length equals 14 residues. CDR3 sequence: CASSRQESNQPQHF. CDR3 DNA: TGTGCCAGCAGCCGACAGGAGAGCAATCAGCCCCAGCATTTT.